What follows are 20 T cell receptor beta chains derived from one specimen sequenced in a study of T cell repertoires in cytomegalovirus infection. Their antigens remain unidentified. TCRdb processed the reads anew with MiXCR; each CDR3 protein has one entry. The sample shows 100,000 to 150,000 distinct CDR3 sequences, 25% to 35% of them seen only once. The sample in question was CD8+ T cells from cultured PBMCs, obtained from culture after CMV antigen stimulation. All receptors come from a human donor in good health (CMV status not recorded). Some clones in this sample may be carry-over from other donors' samples.

The sample holds many counts of this clonotype. The chain uses TRBV12-5 and TRBJ2-3, with 11 bases matching TRBD2. CDR3 size: 16 residues. Per the germline V gene, CDR1 is LGHNT and CDR2 is FRNRAP. Trimming took 5 bases from V and 2 from J; bases not matched to a gene: 6. CDR3 nucleotide sequence: TGTGCTAGTGGTCTGGGGACTAGCGGTGCCACAGATACGCAGTATTTT. Amino acids: CASGLGTSGATDTQYF.

CDR3 in DNA: TGTGCCACCCTACCCTTCCCCCCCAGGGAAGATGGGGACTATGGCTACACCTTC. This codes for CATLPFPPREDGDYGYTF. The V gene is TRBV27, the J gene TRBJ1-2; the D gene is possibly TRBD1 (5 bases). Germline loops: CDR1 MNHEY, CDR2 SMNVEV (reference sequence). This CDR3 comprises 18 residues. V was shortened by 10 bases and J by 3 bases, with 30 bases between the two germline ends.

This clonotype has at least ten counts. The chain links TRBV7-9 to TRBJ2-1; D is possibly TRBD1 (6 bases). Trimming removed 4 bases from V and 3 bases from J, with 13 bases in between. The CDR3 is made up of 15 amino acids. Germline V lookup: CDR1 SEHNR, CDR2 FQNEAQ (reference sequence). CDR3 bases: TGTGCCAGCAGCTCCCCCGCAGGGGTCTACAATGAGCAGTTCTTC. Its translation: CASSSPAGVYNEQFF.

This chain joins TRBV10-3 and TRBJ2-1; 9 positions match TRBD2. CDR1 and CDR2 from the germline V gene are ENHRY and SYGVKD. The trim removed 4 bases at V and 0 bases at J, leaving 10 bases unmatched. The CDR3 contains 18 residues. The CDR3 sequence is CAISGASGVVSSYNEQFF. CDR3 in DNA: TGTGCCATCAGTGGAGCTAGCGGGGTCGTTAGCTCCTACAATGAGCAGTTCTTC.

The table lists this clonotype with a few counts. The chain is built from TRBV7-3 and TRBJ2-3, with TRBD2 as a possible D gene (5 bases). The CDR3 is made up of 15 amino acids. Germline lookup yields CDR1 SGHTA and CDR2 FQGTGA. V was cut by 5 bases and J by 5 bases, with 17 bases left in between. The CDR3 DNA sequence: TGTGCCAGCAGCCTATACGGAGGAGGTGGAGATACGCAGTATTTT. This sequence encodes CASSLYGGGGDTQYF.

In this sample, this clonotype turned up a few times. CDR3 loop: CASRSARAYHSTNTGELFF. The CDR3 DNA reads as TGTGCCAGCAGATCGGCGAGGGCCTACCATTCCACGAACACCGGGGAGCTGTTTTTT. The J gene is TRBJ2-2, the V gene TRBV7-9, with D tentatively TRBD2 (5 bases). This CDR3 is 19 amino acids long. The germline CDR1 and CDR2 sequences are SEHNR and FQNEAQ (reference sequence). V lost 6 bases and J 0 bases, leaving 23 bases between the germline ends.

The table lists this clonotype with a few counts. V usage is TRBV11-1 and J usage is TRBJ2-2; no clear D. Per germline, CDR1 SGHAT and CDR2 FQDESV (reference sequence). Trimming took off 4 bases at V and 5 bases at J, with 23 bases between the two ends. The CDR3 sequence is 18 residues long. CDR3 in DNA: TGTGCCAGCAGCTCCGCAGAGATGATCCACCTCCCTACCGGGGAGCTGTTTTTT. Protein: CASSSAEMIHLPTGELFF.

The J gene is TRBJ2-5, the V gene TRBV2; 10 nucleotides align to TRBD1. CDR3 length: 15 residues. Per the germline V gene, CDR1 is SNHLY and CDR2 is FYNNEI. The V gene end was trimmed by 10 bases and the J gene end by 2 bases; junction bases not matched to a gene: 10. The CDR3 here is CAITPPGQGQETQYF. The CDR3 nucleotides read TGTGCCATCACGCCCCCGGGACAGGGGCAAGAGACCCAGTACTTC.

The chain has TRBV20-1 and TRBJ1-1; D is ambiguous. V dropped 6 bases and J dropped 1 base, with 18 bases sitting between them. CDR1 is DFQATT and CDR2 is SNEGSKA in the germline V gene (reference sequence). CDR3 length: 15 residues. The CDR3 sequence is CSAKQGLLSNTEAFF. The DNA for the CDR3 is TGCAGTGCGAAGCAAGGGCTGCTATCGAACACTGAAGCTTTCTTT.

The rearrangement joins TRBV5-6 to TRBJ1-1; D gene unclear. Trimming stripped 0 bases from V and 4 bases from J, with 19 bases between. Germline V lookup: CDR1 SGHDT, CDR2 YYEEEE. The length of the CDR3 is 17 residues. CDR3 loop: CASSLEWTTFRGTEAFF. CDR3 nucleotides: TGTGCCAGCAGCTTGGAATGGACGACATTTCGTGGCACTGAAGCTTTCTTT. Drawing the rest from reference TRBV5-6 and TRBJ1-1, the complete variable domain is DAGVTQSPTHLIKTRGQQVTLRCSPKSGHDTVSWYQQALGQGPQFIFQYYEEEERQRGNFPDRFSGHQFPNYSSELNVNALLLGDSALYLCASSLEWTTFRGTEAFFGQGTRLTVV.

J is TRBJ1-2 and V is TRBV12-5; maybe TRBD1 (5 bases). Trimming removed 1 base from V and 6 bases from J, with 27 bases in between. The CDR3 contains 19 residues. The germline CDR1 and CDR2 sequences are LGHNT and FRNRAP. CDR3 coding DNA: TGTGCTAGTGGTTTGGCCCTAATGGGGGAGGTTCAATCCGCTCATGGCTACACCTTC. Amino acid sequence: CASGLALMGEVQSAHGYTF. Together with reference TRBV12-5 and TRBJ1-2, the CDR3 gives the full variable domain: DARVTQTPRHKVTEMGQEVTMRCQPILGHNTVFWYRQTMMQGLELLAYFRNRAPLDDSGMPKDRFSAEMPDATLATLKIQPSEPRDSAVYFCASGLALMGEVQSAHGYTFGSGTRLTVV.

This sequence joins TRBV7-9 and TRBJ2-3, with unresolved D. Germline CDR1 and CDR2: SEHNR and FQNEAQ (reference sequence). The germline V and J ends were trimmed by 1 base and 4 bases, with 12 bases remaining between them. The CDR3 totals 15 residues. DNA for the CDR3: TGTGCCAGCAGCTTAGGTGTTAGCAGCGCAGATACGCAGTATTTT. Protein sequence: CASSLGVSSADTQYF.

This clonotype showed up many times. The chain joins TRBV20-1 to TRBJ2-7; 8 nucleotides line up with TRBD1. There are 16 residues in the CDR3. Germline CDR1 DFQATT, CDR2 SNEGSKA (reference sequence). V lost 2 bases and J lost 4; bases outside the gene matches: 13. The CDR3 DNA reads as TGCAGTGCTAGAACTCTAGACAGGGGAGAAGTATACGAGCAGTACTTC. Amino acid sequence: CSARTLDRGEVYEQYF.

The sample holds a few counts of this clonotype. The rearrangement links TRBV4-3 to TRBJ2-6; D is ambiguous. The germline gives CDR1 LGHNA, CDR2 YSLEER. The V gene lost 4 bases and the J gene lost 3 bases, with 7 bases spanning the gap. The CDR3 totals 14 residues. In DNA, the CDR3 is TGCGCCAGCAGCCCTGGGGATGGGGCCAACGTCCTGACTTTC. Translated, it gives CASSPGDGANVLTF.

This clonotype was seen just once. The chain is built from TRBV6-2 or TRBV6-3 and TRBJ1-1; no reliable D call. The germline V gene has CDR1 MNHEY and CDR2 SVGEGT. The V gene lost 2 bases and the J gene lost 5 bases, with 12 bases spanning the gap. The CDR3 has 14 amino acids. This CDR3 is CASSYAMPGTEAFF. The CDR3 nucleotides read TGTGCCAGCAGTTACGCGATGCCGGGTACTGAAGCTTTCTTT.

This sequence joins TRBV18 and TRBJ1-1; no clear D. The germline gives CDR1 KGHSH, CDR2 LQKENI. The CDR3 totals 14 residues. Trimming left V 3 bases short and J 4 bases short, with 12 bases between. The CDR3 is CASSPAAPSTEAFF. CDR3 bases: TGTGCCAGCTCACCGGCAGCCCCGAGCACTGAAGCTTTCTTT. The whole variable domain, remainder taken from reference TRBV18 and TRBJ1-1, is NAGVMQNPRHLVRRRGQEARLRCSPMKGHSHVYWYRQLPEEGLKFMVYLQKENIIDESGMPKERFSAEFPKEGPSILRIQQVVRGDSAAYFCASSPAAPSTEAFFGQGTRLTVV.

This clonotype has a handful of counts. This chain connects TRBV11-3 to TRBJ1-2; D ambiguous. The germline CDR1 and CDR2 sequences are SGHNT and YENEEA. This CDR3 spans 16 amino acids. Deletions cut 5 bases from V and 1 base from J, with 17 bases between. CDR3 protein: CASSKRILAGNYGYTF. CDR3 DNA sequence: TGTGCCAGCAGCAAGAGGATTCTGGCCGGTAACTATGGCTACACCTTC.

This clonotype was picked up many times. This chain connects TRBV3-1 to TRBJ1-2; 8 nucleotides align to TRBD1. From germline, CDR1 is LGHDT and CDR2 YNNKEL (reference sequence). This CDR3 has 14 residues. Trimming at V came to 2 bases and at J to 6 bases, leaving 5 bases not matched to a gene. The CDR3 region has the DNA TGTGCCAGCAGCCAAAACGACAGGGGCCATGGCTACACCTTC. Translation gives CASSQNDRGHGYTF.

V and J are TRBV12-3 or TRBV12-4 and TRBJ1-1; D may be TRBD1 (5 bases). V was pared by 6 bases and J by 1 base, with 15 bases between. There are 15 residues in the CDR3. Written as DNA, the CDR3 is TGTGCCAGCAGCCCGGGACTTCTACAGAACACTGAAGCTTTCTTT. It specifies CASSPGLLQNTEAFF.

Worth noting for this clonotype: One end of the junction varies from germline; a read error may be responsible. V is TRBV27 and J is TRBJ2-7; a weak D match, TRBD2 (5 bases). The CDR3 is made up of 15 amino acids. Germline CDR1 is MNHEY and CDR2 is SMNVEV (reference sequence). The CDR3 DNA reads TGTGCCAGCACTTTAAAGGGTGCGTCGGGGAACGAGCAGTACTTC. Translating it yields CASTLKGASGNEQYF.